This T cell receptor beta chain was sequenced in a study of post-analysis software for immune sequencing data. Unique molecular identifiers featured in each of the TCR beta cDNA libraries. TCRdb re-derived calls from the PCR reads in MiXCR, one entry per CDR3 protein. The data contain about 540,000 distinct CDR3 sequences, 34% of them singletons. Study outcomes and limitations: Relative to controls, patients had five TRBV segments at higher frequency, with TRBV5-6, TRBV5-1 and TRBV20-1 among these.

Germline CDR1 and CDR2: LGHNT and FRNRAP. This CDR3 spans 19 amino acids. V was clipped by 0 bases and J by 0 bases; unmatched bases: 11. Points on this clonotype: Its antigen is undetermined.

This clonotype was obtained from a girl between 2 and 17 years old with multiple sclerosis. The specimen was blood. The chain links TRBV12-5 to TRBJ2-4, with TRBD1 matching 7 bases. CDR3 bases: TGTGCTAGTGGTTTGGTACTTTGGCGACAGGGCATAGCCAAAAACATTCAGTACTTC. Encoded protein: CASGLVLWRQGIAKNIQYF.